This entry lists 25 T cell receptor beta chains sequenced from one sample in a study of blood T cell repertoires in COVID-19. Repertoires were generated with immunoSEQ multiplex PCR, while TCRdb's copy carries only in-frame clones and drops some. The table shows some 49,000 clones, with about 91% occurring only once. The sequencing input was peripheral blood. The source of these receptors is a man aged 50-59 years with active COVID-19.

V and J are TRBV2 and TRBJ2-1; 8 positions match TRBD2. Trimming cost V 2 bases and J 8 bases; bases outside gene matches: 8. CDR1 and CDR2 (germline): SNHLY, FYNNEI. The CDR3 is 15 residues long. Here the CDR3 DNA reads TGTGCCAGCAGTGAAAACAGCGGGAGTGGGGATGAGCAGTTCTTC. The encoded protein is CASSENSGSGDEQFF.

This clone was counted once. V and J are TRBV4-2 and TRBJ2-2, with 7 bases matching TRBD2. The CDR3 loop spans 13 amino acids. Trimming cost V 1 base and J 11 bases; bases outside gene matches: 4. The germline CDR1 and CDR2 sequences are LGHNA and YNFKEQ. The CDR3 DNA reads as TGTGCCAGCAGCCAAGGAGGGGACTATGAGCTGTTTTTT. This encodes CASSQGGDYELFF.

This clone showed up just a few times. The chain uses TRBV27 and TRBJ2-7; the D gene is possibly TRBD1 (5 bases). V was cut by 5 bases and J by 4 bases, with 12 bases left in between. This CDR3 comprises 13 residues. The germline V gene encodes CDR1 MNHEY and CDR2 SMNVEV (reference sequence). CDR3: CASSPGHLYEQYF. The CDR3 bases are TGTGCCAGCAGTCCCGGACACCTTTACGAGCAGTACTTC.

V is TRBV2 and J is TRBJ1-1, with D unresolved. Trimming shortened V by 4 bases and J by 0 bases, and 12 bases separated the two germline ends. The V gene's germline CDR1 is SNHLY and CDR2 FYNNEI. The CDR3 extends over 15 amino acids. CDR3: CASSARYNMNTEAFF. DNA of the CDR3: TGTGCCAGCAGTGCCAGGTACAACATGAACACTGAAGCTTTCTTT.

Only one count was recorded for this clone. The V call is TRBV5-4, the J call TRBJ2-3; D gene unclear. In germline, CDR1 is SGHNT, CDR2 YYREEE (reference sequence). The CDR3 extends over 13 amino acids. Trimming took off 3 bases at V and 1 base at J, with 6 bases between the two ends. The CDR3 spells CASSSLGTDTQYF. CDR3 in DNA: TGTGCCAGCAGCTCCCTCGGCACAGATACGCAGTATTTT.

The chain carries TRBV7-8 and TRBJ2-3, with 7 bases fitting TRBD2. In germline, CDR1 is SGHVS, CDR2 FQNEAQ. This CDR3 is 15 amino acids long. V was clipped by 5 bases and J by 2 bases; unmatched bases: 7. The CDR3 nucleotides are TGTGCCAGCAGCGAAACGACTAGCCTCACAGATACGCAGTATTTT. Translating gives CASSETTSLTDTQYF.

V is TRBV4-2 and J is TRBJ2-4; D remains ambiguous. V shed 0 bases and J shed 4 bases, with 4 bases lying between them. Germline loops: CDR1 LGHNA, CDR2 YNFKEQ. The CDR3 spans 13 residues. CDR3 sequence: CASSQDRKNIQYF. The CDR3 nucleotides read TGTGCCAGCAGCCAAGATCGGAAAAACATTCAGTACTTC.

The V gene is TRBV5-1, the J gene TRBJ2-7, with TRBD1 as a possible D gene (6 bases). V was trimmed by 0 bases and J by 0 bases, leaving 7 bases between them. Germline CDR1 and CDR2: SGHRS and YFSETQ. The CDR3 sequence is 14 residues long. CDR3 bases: TGCGCCAGCAGCTTGGACAGGGACTCCTACGAGCAGTACTTC. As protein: CASSLDRDSYEQYF.

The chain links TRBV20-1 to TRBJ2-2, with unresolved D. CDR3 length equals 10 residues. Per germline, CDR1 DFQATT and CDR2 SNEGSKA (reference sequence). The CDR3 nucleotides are TGCAGGGTCTATAGAGGGGAGCTGTTTTTT. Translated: CRVYRGELFF.

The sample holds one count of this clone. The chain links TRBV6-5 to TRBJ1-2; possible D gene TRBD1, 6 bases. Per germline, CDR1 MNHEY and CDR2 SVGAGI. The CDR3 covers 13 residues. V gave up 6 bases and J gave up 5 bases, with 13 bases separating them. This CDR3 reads CASRRTVEYGYTF. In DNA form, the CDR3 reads TGTGCCAGCAGGAGGACAGTAGAATATGGCTACACCTTC.

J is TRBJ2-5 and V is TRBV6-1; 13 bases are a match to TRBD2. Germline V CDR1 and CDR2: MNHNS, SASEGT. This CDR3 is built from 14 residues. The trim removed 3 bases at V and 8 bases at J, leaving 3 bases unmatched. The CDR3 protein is CASSDRTSGRTQYF. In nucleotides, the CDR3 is TGTGCCAGCAGTGACCGGACTAGCGGGAGAACCCAGTACTTC.

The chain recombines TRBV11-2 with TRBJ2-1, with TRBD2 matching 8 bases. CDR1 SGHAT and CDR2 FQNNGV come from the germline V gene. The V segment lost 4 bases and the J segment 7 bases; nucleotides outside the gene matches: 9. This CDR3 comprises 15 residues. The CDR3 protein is CASSSQTGTRNEQFF. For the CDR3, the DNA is TGTGCCAGCAGCTCACAGACCGGGACTAGAAATGAGCAGTTCTTC.

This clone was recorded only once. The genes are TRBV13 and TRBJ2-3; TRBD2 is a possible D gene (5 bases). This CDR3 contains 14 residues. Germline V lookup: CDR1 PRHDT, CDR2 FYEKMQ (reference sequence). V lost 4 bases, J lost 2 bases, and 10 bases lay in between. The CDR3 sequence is CASSSPSTTDTQYF. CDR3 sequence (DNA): TGTGCCAGCAGCTCCCCTAGCACCACAGATACGCAGTATTTT.

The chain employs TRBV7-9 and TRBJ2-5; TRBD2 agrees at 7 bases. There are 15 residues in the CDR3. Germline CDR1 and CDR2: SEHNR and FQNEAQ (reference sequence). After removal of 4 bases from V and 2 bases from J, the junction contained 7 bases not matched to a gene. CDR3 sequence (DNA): TGTGCCAGCAGCTACCGGGGAGGGCGACAAGAGACCCAGTACTTC. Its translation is CASSYRGGRQETQYF.

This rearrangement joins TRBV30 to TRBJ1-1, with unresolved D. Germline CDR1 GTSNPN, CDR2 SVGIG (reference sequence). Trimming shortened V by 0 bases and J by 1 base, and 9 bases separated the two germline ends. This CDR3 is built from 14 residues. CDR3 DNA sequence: TGTGCCTGGAGTGTGGCAGGTTCGAACACTGAAGCTTTCTTT. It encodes CAWSVAGSNTEAFF.

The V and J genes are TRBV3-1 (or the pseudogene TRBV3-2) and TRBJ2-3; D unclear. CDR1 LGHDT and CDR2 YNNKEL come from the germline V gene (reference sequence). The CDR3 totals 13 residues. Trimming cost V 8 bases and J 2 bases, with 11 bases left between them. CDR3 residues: CASAGEFTDTQYF. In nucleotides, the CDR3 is TGTGCCAGCGCCGGAGAGTTCACAGATACGCAGTATTTT.

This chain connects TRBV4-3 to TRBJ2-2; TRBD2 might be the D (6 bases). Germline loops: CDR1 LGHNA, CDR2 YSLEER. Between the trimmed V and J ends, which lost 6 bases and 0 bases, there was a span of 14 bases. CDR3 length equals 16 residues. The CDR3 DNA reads TGCGCCAGCAGGGAGACCGGGACTTCGAACACCGGGGAGCTGTTTTTT. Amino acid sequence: CASRETGTSNTGELFF.

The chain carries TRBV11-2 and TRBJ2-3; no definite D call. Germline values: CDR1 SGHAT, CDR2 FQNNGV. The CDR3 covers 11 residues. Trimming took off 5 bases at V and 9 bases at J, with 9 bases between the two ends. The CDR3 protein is CASSRVLTQYF. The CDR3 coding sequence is TGTGCCAGCAGCCGGGTCTTAACGCAGTATTTT. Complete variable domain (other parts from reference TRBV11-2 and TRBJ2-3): EAGVAQSPRYKIIEKRQSVAFWCNPISGHATLYWYQQILGQGPKLLIQFQNNGVVDDSQLPKDRFSAERLKGVDSTLKIQPAKLEDSAVYLCASSRVLTQYFGPGTRLTVL.

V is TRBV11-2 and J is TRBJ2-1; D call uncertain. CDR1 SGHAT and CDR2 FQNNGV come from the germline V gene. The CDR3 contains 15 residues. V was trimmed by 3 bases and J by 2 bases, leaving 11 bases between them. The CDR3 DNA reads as TGTGCCAGCAGCTTGTTCCGCACAACCTACAATGAGCAGTTCTTC. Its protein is CASSLFRTTYNEQFF.

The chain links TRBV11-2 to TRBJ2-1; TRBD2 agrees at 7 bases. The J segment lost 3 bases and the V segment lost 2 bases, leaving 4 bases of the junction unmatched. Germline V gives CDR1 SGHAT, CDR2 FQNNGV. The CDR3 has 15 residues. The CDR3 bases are TGTGCCAGCAGCTTATTAGGCGGGAGCTACAATGAGCAGTTCTTC. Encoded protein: CASSLLGGSYNEQFF.

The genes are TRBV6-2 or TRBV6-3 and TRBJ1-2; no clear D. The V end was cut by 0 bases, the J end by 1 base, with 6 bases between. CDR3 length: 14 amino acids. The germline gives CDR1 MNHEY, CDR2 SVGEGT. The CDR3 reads CASSYSISNYGYTF. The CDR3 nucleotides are TGTGCCAGCAGTTACTCGATCAGTAACTATGGCTACACCTTC.

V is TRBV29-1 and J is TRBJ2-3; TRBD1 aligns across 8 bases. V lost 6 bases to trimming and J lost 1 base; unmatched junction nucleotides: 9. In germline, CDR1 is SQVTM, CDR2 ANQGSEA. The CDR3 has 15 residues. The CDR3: CSVQDRARRTDTQYF. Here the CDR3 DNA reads TGCAGCGTCCAGGACAGGGCGAGGCGCACAGATACGCAGTATTTT.

As DNA, the CDR3 is TGTGCCAGCAGCTACCCCGGGACAGGGCTAAGAGTGAACACTGAAGCTTTCTTT. It yields the protein CASSYPGTGLRVNTEAFF. This chain links TRBV28 with TRBJ1-1; 9 positions agree with TRBD1. Losses at the gene ends were 6 bases for V and 0 bases for J; bases not matched to a gene: 14. Germline CDR1 is MDHEN and CDR2 is SYDVKM. The CDR3 contains 18 residues.

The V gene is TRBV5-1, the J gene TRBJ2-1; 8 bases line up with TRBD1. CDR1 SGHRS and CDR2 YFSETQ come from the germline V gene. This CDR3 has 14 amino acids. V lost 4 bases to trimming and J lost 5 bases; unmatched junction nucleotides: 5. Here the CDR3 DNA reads TGCGCCAGCAGCCCGGGACAGGCCAACAATGAGCAGTTCTTC. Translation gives CASSPGQANNEQFF.

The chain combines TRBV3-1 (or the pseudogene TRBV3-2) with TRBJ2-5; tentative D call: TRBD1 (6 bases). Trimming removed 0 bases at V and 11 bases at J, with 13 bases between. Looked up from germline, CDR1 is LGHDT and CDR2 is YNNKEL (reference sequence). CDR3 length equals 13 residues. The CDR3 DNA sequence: TGTGCCAGCAGCCAAGAGAGGCAGGGGAGACAGTACTTC. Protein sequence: CASSQERQGRQYF.